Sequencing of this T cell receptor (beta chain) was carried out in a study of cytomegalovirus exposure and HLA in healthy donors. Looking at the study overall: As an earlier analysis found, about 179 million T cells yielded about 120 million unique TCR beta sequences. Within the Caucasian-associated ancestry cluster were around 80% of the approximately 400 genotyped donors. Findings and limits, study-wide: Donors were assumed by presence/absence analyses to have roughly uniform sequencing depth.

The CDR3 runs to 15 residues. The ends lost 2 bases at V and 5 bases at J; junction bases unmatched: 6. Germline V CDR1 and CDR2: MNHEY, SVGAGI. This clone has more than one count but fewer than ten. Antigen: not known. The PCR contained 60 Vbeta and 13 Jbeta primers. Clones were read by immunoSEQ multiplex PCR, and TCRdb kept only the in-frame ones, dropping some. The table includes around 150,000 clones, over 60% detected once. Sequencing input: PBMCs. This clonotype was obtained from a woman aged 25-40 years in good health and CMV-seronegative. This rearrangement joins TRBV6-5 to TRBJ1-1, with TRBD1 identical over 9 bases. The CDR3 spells CASSYTTGGGTEAFF. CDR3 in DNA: TGTGCCAGCAGTTACACTACAGGGGGCGGAACTGAAGCTTTCTTT.